This T cell receptor beta chain was identified during a study of monozygotic twins with inflammatory bowel disease. CDR1 and CDR2 from the germline V gene are SGHKS and YYEKEE (reference sequence). CDR3 size: 17 residues. Study-wide results and limits: It was observed that concordant and discordant twins did not differ in repertoire similarity, possibly given limited power. Healthy co-twins showed greater TCRbeta diversity (inverse Simpson) than IBD patients.

Concerning this clonotype itself: Its target is unknown.

A total RNA quantity of approximately 3,700 ng went into each TCR library. TCRdb re-called the 5' RACE reads and catalogs CDR3 proteins one per entry, DNA excluded. Seen in this sample are approximately 140,000 distinct CDR3 sequences; the ten most common clones hold 2% to 2.5%. Sequenced input: blood. The gene calls are TRBV5-5 and TRBJ2-2; TCRdb proposes TRBD1, but this gene call is untestable without DNA. This TCR was sampled from a human donor with ulcerative colitis or Crohn's disease, or a healthy co-twin of an affected twin (not recorded which). The CDR3: CASSLPATRTNTGELFF.